The source of this T cell receptor (beta chain) is a study of blood T cell repertoires in COVID-19. Overall study: Acute and convalescent COVID-19 specimens originated in the United States, Italy and Spain. T cells, B-cell-depleted T cells, or PBMCs supplied cDNA or gDNA.

In the source study's methods: Counts of nucleated cells, estimated from reference gene primer amplification, were obtained. Clones were sequenced by immunoSEQ multiplex PCR, and TCRdb holds only the in-frame ones, with some missing. The V and J calls and clone size were taken over from that table, and D and trimming were inferred from the DNA. The data contain 110,000 or so clones, 85% of them singletons. This CDR3 region has 15 residues. V lost 6 bases, J lost 1 base, and 15 bases lay in between. The germline V gene encodes CDR1 SNHLY and CDR2 FYNNEI. Input material: peripheral blood. This clonotype originated in a human donor in a cohort sampled during active COVID-19. This chain joins TRBV2 and TRBJ1-2; no definite D call. The CDR3 region has the DNA TGTGCCAGCAGCCCACAGCCCTCGCATAACTATGGCTACACCTTC. Its protein is CASSPQPSHNYGYTF.